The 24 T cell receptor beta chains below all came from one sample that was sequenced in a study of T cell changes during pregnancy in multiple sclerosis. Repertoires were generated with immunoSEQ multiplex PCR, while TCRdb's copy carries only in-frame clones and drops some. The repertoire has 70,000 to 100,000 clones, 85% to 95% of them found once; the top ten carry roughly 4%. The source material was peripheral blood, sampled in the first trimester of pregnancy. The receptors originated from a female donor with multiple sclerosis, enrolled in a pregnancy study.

CDR3 sequence: CATSPPPSGGNKETQYF. The CDR3 DNA reads TGTGCCACCTCCCCACCCCCTAGCGGGGGGAACAAAGAGACCCAGTACTTC. The genes are TRBV19 and TRBJ2-5, with 11 bases fitting TRBD2. The J segment lost 3 bases and the V segment lost 10 bases, leaving 16 bases of the junction unmatched. The CDR3 totals 17 residues. CDR1 LNHDA and CDR2 SQIVND come from the germline V gene (reference sequence).

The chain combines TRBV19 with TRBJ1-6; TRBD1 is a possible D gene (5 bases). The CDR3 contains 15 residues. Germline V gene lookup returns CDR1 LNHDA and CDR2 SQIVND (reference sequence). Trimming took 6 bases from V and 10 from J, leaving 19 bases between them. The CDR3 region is CASSRRGAVGSPLHF. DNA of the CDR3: TGTGCCAGTAGCAGACGTGGGGCTGTAGGATCACCCCTCCACTTT.

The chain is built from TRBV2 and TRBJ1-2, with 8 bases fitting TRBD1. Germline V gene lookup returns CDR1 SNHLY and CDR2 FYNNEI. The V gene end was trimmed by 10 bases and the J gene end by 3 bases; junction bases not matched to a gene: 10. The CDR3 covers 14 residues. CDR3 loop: CANHRGSGDYGYTF. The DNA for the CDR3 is TGTGCCAACCACAGGGGGAGTGGAGACTATGGCTACACCTTC.

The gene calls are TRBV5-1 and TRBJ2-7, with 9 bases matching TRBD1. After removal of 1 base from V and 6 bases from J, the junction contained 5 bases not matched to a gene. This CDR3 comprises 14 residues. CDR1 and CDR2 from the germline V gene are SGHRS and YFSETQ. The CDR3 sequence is CASSLKTGGGEQYF. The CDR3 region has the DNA TGCGCCAGCAGCTTGAAAACAGGGGGCGGCGAGCAGTACTTC.

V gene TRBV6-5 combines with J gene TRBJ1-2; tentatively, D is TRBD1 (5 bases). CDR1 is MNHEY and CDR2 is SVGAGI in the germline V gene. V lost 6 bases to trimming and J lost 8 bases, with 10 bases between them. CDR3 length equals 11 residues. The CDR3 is CASSWRGGYTF. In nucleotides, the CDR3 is TGTGCCAGCAGCTGGCGGGGCGGCTACACCTTC.

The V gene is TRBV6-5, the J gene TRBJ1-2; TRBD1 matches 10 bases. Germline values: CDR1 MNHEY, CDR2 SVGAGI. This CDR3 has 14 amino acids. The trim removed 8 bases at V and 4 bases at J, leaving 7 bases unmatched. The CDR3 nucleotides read TGTGCCAGCGGGGGGGGACAGGGGCCCTATGGCTACACCTTC. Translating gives CASGGGQGPYGYTF.

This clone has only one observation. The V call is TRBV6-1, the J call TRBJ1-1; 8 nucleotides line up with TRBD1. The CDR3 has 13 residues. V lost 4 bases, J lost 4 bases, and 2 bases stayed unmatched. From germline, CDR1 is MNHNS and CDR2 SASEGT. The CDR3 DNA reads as TGTGCCAGCAGTGCTACAGGGGGCACTGAAGCTTTCTTT. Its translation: CASSATGGTEAFF.

The DNA of the CDR3 is TGTGCCAGCAGCCCAGGACAGGCTAACTATGGCTACACCTTC. This codes for CASSPGQANYGYTF. This chain joins TRBV7-9 and TRBJ1-2, with 7 bases matching TRBD1. The trim removed 5 bases at V and 0 bases at J, leaving 3 bases unmatched. CDR3 length: 14 amino acids. In germline, CDR1 is SEHNR, CDR2 FQNEAQ (reference sequence).

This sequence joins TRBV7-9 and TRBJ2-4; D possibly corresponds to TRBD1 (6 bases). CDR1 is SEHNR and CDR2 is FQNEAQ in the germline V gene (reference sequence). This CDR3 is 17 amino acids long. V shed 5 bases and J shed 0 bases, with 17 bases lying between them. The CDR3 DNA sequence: TGTGCCAGCAGCCCGACCCAGGGGCTGCTAGCCAAAAACATTCAGTACTTC. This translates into CASSPTQGLLAKNIQYF.

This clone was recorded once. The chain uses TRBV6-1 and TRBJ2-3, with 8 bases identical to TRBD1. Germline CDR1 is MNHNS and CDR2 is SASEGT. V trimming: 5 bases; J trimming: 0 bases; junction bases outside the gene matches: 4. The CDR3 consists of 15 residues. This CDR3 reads CASSTQGASTDTQYF. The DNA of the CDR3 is TGTGCCAGCAGTACGCAGGGGGCGAGCACAGATACGCAGTATTTT.

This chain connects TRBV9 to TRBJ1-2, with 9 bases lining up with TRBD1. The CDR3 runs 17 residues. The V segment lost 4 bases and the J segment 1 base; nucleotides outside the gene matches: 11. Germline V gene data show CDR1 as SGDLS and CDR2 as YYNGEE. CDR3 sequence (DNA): TGTGCCAGCAGCCTTCTCCTGGGACAGGGATTTAACTATGGCTACACCTTC. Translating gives CASSLLLGQGFNYGYTF.

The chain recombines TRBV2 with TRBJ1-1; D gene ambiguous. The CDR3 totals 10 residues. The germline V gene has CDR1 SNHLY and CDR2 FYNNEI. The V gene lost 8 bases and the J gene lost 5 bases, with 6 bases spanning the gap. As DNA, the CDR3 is TGTGCCAGCTGGCTTACTGAAGCTTTCTTT. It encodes CASWLTEAFF.

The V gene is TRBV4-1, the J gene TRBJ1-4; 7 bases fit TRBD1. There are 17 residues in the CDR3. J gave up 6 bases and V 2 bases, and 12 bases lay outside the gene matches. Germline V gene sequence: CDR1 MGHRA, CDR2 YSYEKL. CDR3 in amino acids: CASSQPTQGQRDEKLFF. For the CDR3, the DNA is TGCGCCAGCAGCCAACCTACTCAGGGACAGAGGGATGAAAAACTGTTTTTT.

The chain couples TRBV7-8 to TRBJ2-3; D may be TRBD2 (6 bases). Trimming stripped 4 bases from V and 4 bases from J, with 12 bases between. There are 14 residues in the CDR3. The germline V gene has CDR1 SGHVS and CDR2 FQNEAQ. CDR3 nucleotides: TGTGCCAGCAGCTCCGGGGGTGGGGCAGATACGCAGTATTTT. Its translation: CASSSGGGADTQYF.

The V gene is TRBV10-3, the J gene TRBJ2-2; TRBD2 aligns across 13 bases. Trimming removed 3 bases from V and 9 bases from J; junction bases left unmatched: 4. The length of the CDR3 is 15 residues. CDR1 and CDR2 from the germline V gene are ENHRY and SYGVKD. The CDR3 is CAISEGTSGVRELFF. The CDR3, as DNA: TGTGCCATCAGTGAAGGGACTAGCGGGGTCAGGGAGCTGTTTTTT.

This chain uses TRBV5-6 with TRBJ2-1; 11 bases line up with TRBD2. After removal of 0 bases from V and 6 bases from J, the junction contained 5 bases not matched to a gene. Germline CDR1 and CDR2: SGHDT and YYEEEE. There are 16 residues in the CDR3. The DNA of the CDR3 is TGTGCCAGCAGCTTGGGTCTTAGCGGGGGGGCCAATGAGCAGTTCTTC. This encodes CASSLGLSGGANEQFF. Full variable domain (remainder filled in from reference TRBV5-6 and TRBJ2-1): DAGVTQSPTHLIKTRGQQVTLRCSPKSGHDTVSWYQQALGQGPQFIFQYYEEEERQRGNFPDRFSGHQFPNYSSELNVNALLLGDSALYLCASSLGLSGGANEQFFGPGTRLTVL.

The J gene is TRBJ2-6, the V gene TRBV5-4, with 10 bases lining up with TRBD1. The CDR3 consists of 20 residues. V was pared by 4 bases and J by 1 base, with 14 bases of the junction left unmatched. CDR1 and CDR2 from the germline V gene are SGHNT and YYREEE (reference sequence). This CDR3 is CASSAGGQGREGSGANVLTF. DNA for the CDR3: TGTGCCAGCAGCGCCGGGGGACAGGGGAGGGAAGGATCTGGGGCCAACGTCCTGACTTTC.

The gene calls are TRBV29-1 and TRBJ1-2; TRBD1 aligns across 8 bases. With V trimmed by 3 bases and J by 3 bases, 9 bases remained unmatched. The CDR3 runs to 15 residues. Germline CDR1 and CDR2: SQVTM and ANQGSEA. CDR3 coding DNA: TGCAGCGTTGAGGTTGCAGGGGGCTTCGACTATGGCTACACCTTC. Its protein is CSVEVAGGFDYGYTF.

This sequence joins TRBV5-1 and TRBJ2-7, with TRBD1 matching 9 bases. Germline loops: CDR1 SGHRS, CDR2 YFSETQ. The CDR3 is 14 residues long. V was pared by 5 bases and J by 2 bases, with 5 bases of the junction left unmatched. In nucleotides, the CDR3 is TGCGCCAGCAGAACGGGACAGGGTACCTACGAGCAGTACTTC. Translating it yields CASRTGQGTYEQYF.

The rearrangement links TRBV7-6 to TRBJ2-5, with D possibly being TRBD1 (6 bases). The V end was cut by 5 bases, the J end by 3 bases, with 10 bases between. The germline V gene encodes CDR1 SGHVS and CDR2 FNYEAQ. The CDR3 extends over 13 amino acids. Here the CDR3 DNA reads TGTGCCAGCAGCCCAGGGGACAAAGAGACCCAGTACTTC. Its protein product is CASSPGDKETQYF. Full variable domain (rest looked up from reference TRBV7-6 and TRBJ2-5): GAGVSQSPRYKVTKRGQDVALRCDPISGHVSLYWYRQALGQGPEFLTYFNYEAQQDKSGLPNDRFSAERPEGSISTLTIQRTEQRDSAMYRCASSPGDKETQYFGPGTRLLVL.

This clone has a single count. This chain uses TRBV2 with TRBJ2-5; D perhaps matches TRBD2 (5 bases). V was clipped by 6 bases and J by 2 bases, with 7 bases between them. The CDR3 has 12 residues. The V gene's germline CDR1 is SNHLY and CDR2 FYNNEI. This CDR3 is CASREDQETQYF. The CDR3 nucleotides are TGTGCCAGCAGGGAGGATCAAGAGACCCAGTACTTC.

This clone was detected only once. The CDR3 coding sequence is TGCAGCGTGGATAGGACTAGCGGGGGGATCGTTTCGTACAATGAGCAGTTCTTC. Its translation: CSVDRTSGGIVSYNEQFF. This chain connects TRBV29-1 to TRBJ2-1; 14 nucleotides align to TRBD2. With V trimmed by 6 bases and J by 4 bases, 14 bases remained unmatched. The CDR3 has 18 amino acids. The germline gives CDR1 SQVTM, CDR2 ANQGSEA.

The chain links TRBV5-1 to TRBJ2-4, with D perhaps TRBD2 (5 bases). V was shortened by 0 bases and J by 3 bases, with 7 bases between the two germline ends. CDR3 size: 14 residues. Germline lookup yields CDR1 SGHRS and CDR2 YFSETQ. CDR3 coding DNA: TGCGCCAGCAGCTTGGGACGGGACAAAAACATTCAGTACTTC. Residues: CASSLGRDKNIQYF.

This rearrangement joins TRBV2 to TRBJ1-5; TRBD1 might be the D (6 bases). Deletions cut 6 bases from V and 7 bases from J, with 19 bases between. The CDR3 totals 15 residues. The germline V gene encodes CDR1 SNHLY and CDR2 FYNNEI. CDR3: CASRPVRGSRQPQHF. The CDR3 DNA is TGTGCCAGCAGGCCGGTGAGGGGGTCTCGGCAGCCCCAGCATTTT.